One T cell receptor (beta chain) is described in this entry. Profiled with immunoSEQ multiplex PCR; TCRdb holds only in-frame clones, not every one. The data show about 140,000 clones, 70% to 85% seen once. This entry is derived from a study of cytomegalovirus exposure and HLA in healthy donors. This CDR3 has 15 amino acids. CDR1 SGDLS and CDR2 YYNGEE come from the germline V gene. V lost 1 base, J lost 7 bases, and 15 bases lay in between. J is TRBJ1-3 and V is TRBV9; no clear D gene. Material for sequencing was PBMCs. The TCR was taken from a man in his thirties or forties in good health and CMV-seropositive. DNA for the CDR3: TGTGCCAGCAGCGTAAACCCCGGGAGGGTCAACACCATATATTTT. It translates to CASSVNPGRVNTIYF.